This passage covers 2 T cell receptor beta chains from one sample sequenced in a study of tumor-infiltrating lymphocytes in localized non-small cell lung cancer. The method was immunoSEQ multiplex PCR; TCRdb's version includes in-frame clones alone and lacks a portion of them. The data show around 13,000 clones, about 70% seen once. Material: lung tumor tissue. Source of these receptors: a human donor with non-small cell lung cancer.

Here the CDR3 reads CASSETQGGETQYF. CDR3 sequence (DNA): TGTGCCAGCAGTGAAACCCAGGGGGGAGAGACCCAGTACTTC. V is TRBV6-5 and J is TRBJ2-5; D might be TRBD1 (7 bases). The CDR3 has 14 residues. V lost 5 bases, J lost 4 bases, and 14 bases lay in between. Germline-derived CDR1 and CDR2 are MNHEY and SVGAGI.

The chain links TRBV29-1 to TRBJ1-2, with D uncertain. The CDR3 loop spans 15 amino acids. Germline V gene sequence: CDR1 SQVTM, CDR2 ANQGSEA. Between the trimmed V and J ends, which lost 4 bases and 0 bases, there was a span of 15 bases. In DNA, the CDR3 is TGCAGCGTTGCCGGACCGGCAGCCCCTAACTATGGCTACACCTTC. This gives the protein CSVAGPAAPNYGYTF.